What follows are 29 T cell receptor beta chains derived from one specimen sequenced in a study of cytomegalovirus exposure and HLA in healthy donors. Sequenced by immunoSEQ multiplex PCR; TCRdb stores in-frame clones only, minus some. The sample shows approximately 180,000 clones, roughly 88% of them seen only once. The specimen sequenced was PBMCs. These receptors all come from a woman between 18 and 29 years old in good health and CMV-seronegative.

The rearrangement links TRBV11-2 to TRBJ1-5; D is unresolved. CDR3 size: 16 residues. The V end was cut by 2 bases, the J end by 0 bases, with 11 bases between. Germline values: CDR1 SGHAT, CDR2 FQNNGV. CDR3 sequence (DNA): TGTGCCAGCAGCTTATTGGCCGGGGTTAGCAATCAGCCCCAGCATTTT. Protein sequence: CASSLLAGVSNQPQHF. Full variable domain (rest looked up from reference TRBV11-2 and TRBJ1-5): EAGVAQSPRYKIIEKRQSVAFWCNPISGHATLYWYQQILGQGPKLLIQFQNNGVVDDSQLPKDRFSAERLKGVDSTLKIQPAKLEDSAVYLCASSLLAGVSNQPQHFGDGTRLSIL.

This clone showed up just a few times. The chain has TRBV7-9 and TRBJ1-2; 11 nucleotides align to TRBD1. CDR1 is SEHNR, CDR2 FQNEAQ, per germline (reference sequence). The V segment lost 0 bases and the J segment 8 bases; nucleotides outside the gene matches: 5. The CDR3 is 15 amino acids. The CDR3 bases are TGTGCCAGCAGCTTAGCAGGACAGGGGGCGTGGGGCTACACCTTC. Encoded protein: CASSLAGQGAWGYTF.

This clone was seen once. The rearrangement uses TRBV27 and TRBJ2-1, with TRBD2 identical over 8 bases. Germline loops: CDR1 MNHEY, CDR2 SMNVEV (reference sequence). V was clipped by 7 bases and J by 6 bases; unmatched bases: 8. This CDR3 has 14 residues. CDR3 in DNA: TGTGCCAGCAAAGGCCTAGCGGGTGGCAATGAGCAGTTCTTC. Translating it yields CASKGLAGGNEQFF.

This sequence joins TRBV27 and TRBJ2-7; TRBD2 is a possible D gene (5 bases). This CDR3 contains 13 residues. CDR1 and CDR2 (germline): MNHEY, SMNVEV (reference sequence). Between the trimmed V and J ends, which lost 1 base and 7 bases, there was a span of 11 bases. CDR3 nucleotides: TGTGCCAGCAGTTTATTTTTGTGGGAGGAGCAGTACTTC. Its translation: CASSLFLWEEQYF.

The V gene is TRBV20-1, the J gene TRBJ2-5, with D perhaps matching TRBD1 (5 bases). Germline-derived CDR1 and CDR2 are DFQATT and SNEGSKA (reference sequence). V lost 2 bases and J lost 7, with 8 bases in between. This CDR3 contains 11 residues. CDR3 loop: CSARQGGTQYF. The DNA of the CDR3 is TGCAGTGCTAGACAGGGTGGGACCCAGTACTTC.

This rearrangement joins TRBV5-1 to TRBJ1-1; D unresolved. The ends were cut back, 2 bases at V and 3 bases at J, with 11 bases in the middle. CDR1 is SGHRS, CDR2 YFSETQ, per germline. The CDR3 extends over 14 amino acids. For the CDR3, the DNA is TGCGCCAGCAGCTTAGGAGGCGTTGACACTGAAGCTTTCTTT. Residues: CASSLGGVDTEAFF. The variable domain in full, completed from reference TRBV5-1 and TRBJ1-1, reads KAGVTQTPRYLIKTRGQQVTLSCSPISGHRSVSWYQQTPGQGLQFLFEYFSETQRNKGNFPGRFSGRQFSNSRSEMNVSTLELGDSALYLCASSLGGVDTEAFFGQGTRLTVV.

The J gene is TRBJ1-2, the V gene TRBV19, with TRBD1 matching over 10 bases. V shed 9 bases and J 4 bases; nucleotides not matched to a gene: 8. The CDR3 extends over 14 amino acids. CDR1 LNHDA and CDR2 SQIVND come from the germline V gene (reference sequence). The CDR3, as DNA: TGTGCCAGCCGACGGGACAGGGGTCTCTATGGCTACACCTTC. The encoded protein is CASRRDRGLYGYTF.

The chain combines TRBV13 with TRBJ2-3; D unclear. This CDR3 region has 13 residues. Per the germline V gene, CDR1 is PRHDT and CDR2 is FYEKMQ (reference sequence). V shed 7 bases and J shed 4 bases, with 12 bases lying between them. The CDR3 DNA reads as TGTGCCAGCACGCTCCCAGGCGCAGATACGCAGTATTTT. It translates to CASTLPGADTQYF.

The gene calls are TRBV5-4 and TRBJ2-1, with TRBD2 matching over 14 bases. The V gene end was trimmed by 4 bases and the J gene end by 7 bases; junction bases not matched to a gene: 7. CDR3 length equals 16 residues. Germline V gene data show CDR1 as SGHNT and CDR2 as YYREEE (reference sequence). The CDR3 protein is CASSGKTSGGVNEQFF. CDR3 DNA: TGTGCCAGCAGCGGAAAGACTAGCGGGGGGGTTAATGAGCAGTTCTTC. Full variable domain (missing parts from reference TRBV5-4 and TRBJ2-1): ETGVTQSPTHLIKTRGQQVTLRCSSQSGHNTVSWYQQALGQGPQFIFQYYREEENGRGNFPPRFSGLQFPNYSSELNVNALELDDSALYLCASSGKTSGGVNEQFFGPGTRLTVL.

The J gene is TRBJ2-1, the V gene TRBV15; possibly TRBD1 for D (5 bases). The CDR3 runs 18 residues. V lost 0 bases and J 12 bases, leaving 27 bases between the germline ends. Germline V gene sequence: CDR1 LNHNV, CDR2 YYDKDF (reference sequence). CDR3 DNA sequence: TGTGCCACCAGCAGAGATGTTGTGTCTGAGACAGCCCCAATGGGGCAGTTCTTC. Its translation is CATSRDVVSETAPMGQFF.

The V gene is TRBV2, the J gene TRBJ2-1; maybe TRBD2 (5 bases). The CDR3 covers 11 residues. The V and J ends lost 3 bases and 10 bases respectively, with 7 bases between them. CDR1 is SNHLY and CDR2 is FYNNEI in the germline V gene. The CDR3 loop reads CASSETNEQFF. The DNA of the CDR3 is TGTGCCAGCAGTGAGACTAACGAGCAGTTCTTC. The full variable domain, rest sourced from reference TRBV2 and TRBJ2-1, is EPEVTQTPSHQVTQMGQEVILRCVPISNHLYFYWYRQILGQKVEFLVSFYNNEISEKSEIFDDQFSVERPDGSNFTLKIRSTKLEDSAMYFCASSETNEQFFGPGTRLTVL.

The chain couples TRBV9 to TRBJ2-3, with TRBD1 as a possible D gene (6 bases). CDR1 SGDLS and CDR2 YYNGEE come from the germline V gene. V was cut by 7 bases and J by 2 bases, with 17 bases left in between. The CDR3 has 15 residues. CDR3 DNA sequence: TGTGCCAGCGGGGGCGGGCAGATGCTCACAGATACGCAGTATTTT. It is translated as CASGGGQMLTDTQYF. Filled out from reference TRBV9 and TRBJ2-3, the complete variable domain reads DSGVTQTPKHLITATGQRVTLRCSPRSGDLSVYWYQQSLDQGLQFLIQYYNGEERAKGNILERFSAQQFPDLHSELNLSSLELGDSALYFCASGGGQMLTDTQYFGPGTRLTVL.

V gene TRBV5-1 combines with J gene TRBJ1-1, with 11 bases that match TRBD1. The CDR3 is 17 residues long. Germline-derived CDR1 and CDR2 are SGHRS and YFSETQ. V was pared by 5 bases and J by 0 bases, with 9 bases of the junction left unmatched. The CDR3 DNA reads TGCGCCAGCAGTAAAGGACAGGGGGCGTTTTTGAACACTGAAGCTTTCTTT. Its translation is CASSKGQGAFLNTEAFF.

The rearrangement links TRBV18 to TRBJ1-1; weak D call: TRBD1 (6 bases). The V end was cut by 4 bases, the J end by 0 bases, with 9 bases between. The V gene's germline CDR1 is KGHSH and CDR2 LQKENI. The CDR3 spans 14 residues. As DNA, the CDR3 is TGTGCCAGCTCACTACAGGGTATGAACACTGAAGCTTTCTTT. It translates to CASSLQGMNTEAFF.

The rearrangement links TRBV2 to TRBJ2-6, with 8 bases aligning to TRBD1. J gave up 0 bases and V 4 bases, and 17 bases lay outside the gene matches. The CDR3 is 21 residues long. The V gene's germline CDR1 is SNHLY and CDR2 FYNNEI. CDR3 DNA: TGTGCCAGCAGTGTAGCCGGGACAGGCCACGGGGGACACTCTGGGGCCAACGTCCTGACTTTC. Amino acid sequence: CASSVAGTGHGGHSGANVLTF.

This chain links TRBV11-2 with TRBJ1-1; 10 bases are shared with TRBD1. J lost 0 bases, V lost 1 base, and 5 bases had no gene match. Germline V gene lookup returns CDR1 SGHAT and CDR2 FQNNGV. The CDR3 is made up of 17 amino acids. The CDR3, as DNA: TGTGCCAGCAGCTTAGGGTGGGGACAGGGGTTGAACACTGAAGCTTTCTTT. This translates into CASSLGWGQGLNTEAFF.

This chain joins TRBV30 and TRBJ1-5; unclear D gene. This CDR3 is 16 amino acids long. Looked up from germline, CDR1 is GTSNPN and CDR2 is SVGIG (reference sequence). V was cut by 2 bases and J by 2 bases, with 16 bases left in between. CDR3 nucleotides: TGTGCCTGGAGTTGGTCTAGGCCAACCTGCAATCAGCCCCAGCATTTT. Encoded protein: CAWSWSRPTCNQPQHF.

The chain employs TRBV2 and TRBJ2-2, with D possibly TRBD1 on 6 matching bases. CDR3 length equals 15 residues. From germline, CDR1 is SNHLY and CDR2 FYNNEI. The ends were cut back, 7 bases at V and 4 bases at J, with 16 bases in the middle. CDR3 nucleotide sequence: TGTGCCAGCAACCCGCAAGGACAGAGCACCGGGGAGCTGTTTTTT. Encoded protein: CASNPQGQSTGELFF.

This rearrangement joins TRBV4-1 to TRBJ2-7; weak D call: TRBD2 (5 bases). Germline values: CDR1 MGHRA, CDR2 YSYEKL. CDR3 size: 18 residues. Trimming removed 3 bases at V and 3 bases at J, with 24 bases between. CDR3 nucleotide sequence: TGCGCCAGCAGCCAGGAGGCCAGCCCCAATGAACTCCACTACGAGCAGTACTTC. It codes for CASSQEASPNELHYEQYF.

This clone was seen a few times. V usage is TRBV2 and J usage is TRBJ1-4; D is undetermined. The V and J ends lost 8 bases and 8 bases respectively, with 9 bases between them. There are 11 residues in the CDR3. Germline loops: CDR1 SNHLY, CDR2 FYNNEI. The CDR3 sequence is CASRTVEKLFF. DNA of the CDR3: TGTGCCAGCCGTACAGTCGAAAAACTGTTTTTT. Variable domain in full (rest from reference TRBV2 and TRBJ1-4): EPEVTQTPSHQVTQMGQEVILRCVPISNHLYFYWYRQILGQKVEFLVSFYNNEISEKSEIFDDQFSVERPDGSNFTLKIRSTKLEDSAMYFCASRTVEKLFFGSGTQLSVL.

The rearrangement links TRBV5-1 to TRBJ2-7, with TRBD2 identical over 11 bases. The V gene end was trimmed by 8 bases and the J gene end by 4 bases; junction bases not matched to a gene: 11. Germline V gene sequence: CDR1 SGHRS, CDR2 YFSETQ. The CDR3 consists of 15 residues. CDR3 residues: CASHTGTSGMYEQYF. The CDR3 bases are TGCGCCAGTCATACCGGGACTAGCGGCATGTACGAGCAGTACTTC.

V is TRBV11-2 and J is TRBJ1-4; TRBD1 matches at 7 bases. The V gene end was trimmed by 5 bases and the J gene end by 5 bases; junction bases not matched to a gene: 11. CDR1 and CDR2 (germline): SGHAT, FQNNGV. This CDR3 is 16 amino acids long. The DNA for the CDR3 is TGTGCCAGCAGCCCATTCAAGACAGGGTCAAATGAAAAACTGTTTTTT. This codes for CASSPFKTGSNEKLFF.

This chain connects TRBV18 to TRBJ1-1, with TRBD1 matching 9 bases. The CDR3 covers 13 residues. V lost 8 bases to trimming and J lost 5 bases; unmatched junction nucleotides: 6. In germline, CDR1 is KGHSH, CDR2 LQKENI. The CDR3 is CASLQGAVTEAFF. CDR3 DNA sequence: TGTGCCAGCCTACAGGGGGCGGTGACTGAAGCTTTCTTT.

The chain uses TRBV6-5 and TRBJ1-1, with D perhaps TRBD1 (6 bases). This CDR3 has 15 amino acids. Germline CDR1 reads MNHEY; CDR2 reads SVGAGI. V was clipped by 6 bases and J by 4 bases, with 18 bases between them. CDR3 loop: CASRTRGGGSTEAFF. The CDR3 bases are TGTGCCAGCAGAACCCGAGGGGGGGGAAGCACTGAAGCTTTCTTT.

The J gene is TRBJ2-1, the V gene TRBV4-2; 11 positions agree with TRBD2. The germline CDR1 and CDR2 sequences are LGHNA and YNFKEQ. Trimming took 2 bases from V and 6 from J; bases not matched to a gene: 6. This CDR3 comprises 16 residues. CDR3 nucleotides: TGTGCCAGCAGCCAACCACTAGCGGGGGTGGCCAATGAGCAGTTCTTC. Encoded protein: CASSQPLAGVANEQFF.

The chain links TRBV5-1 to TRBJ1-4, with D possibly matching TRBD1 (5 bases). Trimming took 3 bases from V and 5 from J, leaving 17 bases between them. This CDR3 comprises 16 residues. Germline V gene lookup returns CDR1 SGHRS and CDR2 YFSETQ. The CDR3 sequence is CASSSGRGLGNEKLFF. The CDR3, as DNA: TGCGCCAGCAGCTCAGGCCGGGGGTTGGGGAATGAAAAACTGTTTTTT.

The chain carries TRBV5-1 and TRBJ1-1, with D unresolved. V lost 0 bases and J lost 1, with 13 bases in between. CDR1 SGHRS and CDR2 YFSETQ come from the germline V gene. This CDR3 spans 16 amino acids. CDR3 loop: CASSLVEGFRNTEAFF. DNA of the CDR3: TGCGCCAGCAGCTTGGTCGAGGGTTTCAGGAACACTGAAGCTTTCTTT.

The rearrangement links TRBV11-2 to TRBJ1-2, with D uncertain. Germline V gene lookup returns CDR1 SGHAT and CDR2 FQNNGV. The CDR3 has 15 amino acids. The V end lost 4 bases, the J end lost 8 bases, and 20 bases lay between the germline ends. In DNA, the CDR3 is TGTGCCAGCAGCTCATTGAGGCGGATCGGGGAAGGCTACACCTTC. Translating gives CASSSLRRIGEGYTF.

This clone is a singleton in its sample. The chain recombines TRBV6-5 with TRBJ1-2; 7 bases map to TRBD1. Looked up from germline, CDR1 is MNHEY and CDR2 is SVGAGI. CDR3 size: 16 residues. The ends lost 0 bases at V and 5 bases at J; junction bases unmatched: 9. CDR3 sequence (DNA): TGTGCCAGCAGTTACTCCCACAGGGGATTAGGGTATGGCTACACCTTC. Translation gives CASSYSHRGLGYGYTF.